These 22 T cell receptor beta chains originate from one sample sequenced in a study of blood T cells in healthy people across ages. The second PCR ran about 6 to 11 cycles with a sample-barcoded 5' primer and J-beta primers. TCRdb used MiXCR to reprocess the 5' RACE reads, holding one entry per CDR3 protein. The data hold roughly 2 million distinct CDR3 sequences, with around half observed a single time. Material for sequencing was blood. Every receptor here comes from a woman in her thirties or forties in good health.

This clonotype has only a few counts. The CDR3 sequence is CASSEQGALTYEQYF. The CDR3 region has the DNA TGTGCCAGCAGTGAACAGGGGGCTTTGACCTACGAGCAGTACTTC. The chain links TRBV6-1 to TRBJ2-7, with 8 bases that match TRBD1. The J segment lost 2 bases and the V segment lost 2 bases, leaving 5 bases of the junction unmatched. CDR3 size: 15 residues. The germline CDR1 and CDR2 sequences are MNHNS and SASEGT.

The J gene is TRBJ1-4, the V gene TRBV20-1; D ambiguous. Germline loops: CDR1 DFQATT, CDR2 SNEGSKA (reference sequence). The CDR3 sequence is 14 residues long. Trimming pared 5 bases from V and 5 bases from J, leaving 15 bases between. CDR3 coding DNA: TGCAGTGCTCCAAGGCGGGGAGGGAATGAAAAACTGTTTTTT. It yields the protein CSAPRRGGNEKLFF.

The rearrangement links TRBV28 to TRBJ1-1, with a weak D call TRBD1 (5 bases). V was trimmed by 2 bases and J by 4 bases, leaving 11 bases between them. The CDR3 sequence is 14 residues long. In germline, CDR1 is MDHEN, CDR2 SYDVKM. Here the CDR3 reads CASSLGGDSTEAFF. The CDR3 DNA follows: TGTGCCAGCAGTTTAGGGGGGGATAGCACTGAAGCTTTCTTT.

This clonotype came up a few times. V usage is TRBV20-1 and J usage is TRBJ2-5, with D perhaps given as TRBD1 or TRBD2 (5 bases each). The CDR3 has 13 amino acids. Trimming left V 8 bases short and J 1 base short, with 14 bases between. Germline V lookup: CDR1 DFQATT, CDR2 SNEGSKA (reference sequence). DNA of the CDR3: TGCAGTCCGTCGACGGGGCCCCAAGAGACCCAGTACTTC. It codes for CSPSTGPQETQYF.

The chain has TRBV27 and TRBJ2-1; no definite D call. V lost 5 bases and J 0 bases, leaving 20 bases between the germline ends. CDR1 is MNHEY, CDR2 SMNVEV, per germline (reference sequence). There are 18 residues in the CDR3. This chain's CDR3 is CASSTRLAELSSYNEQFF. The CDR3, as DNA: TGTGCCAGCAGTACCCGATTGGCGGAACTGAGCTCCTACAATGAGCAGTTCTTC.

This clonotype has a handful of counts. The chain joins TRBV24-1 to TRBJ2-5; perhaps TRBD2 as D (5 bases). V lost 1 base, J lost 1 base, and 15 bases lay in between. From germline, CDR1 is KGHDR and CDR2 SFDVKD. The CDR3 extends over 17 amino acids. The CDR3 sequence is CATSDLGPTGVQETQYF. As DNA, the CDR3 is TGTGCCACCAGTGATTTAGGACCTACCGGGGTCCAAGAGACCCAGTACTTC.

The CDR3 protein is CASIPPGLTKVTQYF. The CDR3 DNA is TGTGCCAGCATTCCACCGGGACTTACTAAGGTGACCCAGTACTTC. This chain uses TRBV2 with TRBJ2-5; maybe TRBD2 (6 bases). Between the trimmed V and J ends, which lost 7 bases and 7 bases, there was a span of 22 bases. Germline V gives CDR1 SNHLY, CDR2 FYNNEI. The CDR3 is made up of 15 amino acids.

As regards this clonotype: This may stem from a read error, because a much larger clone lies one nucleotide away. V and J are TRBV7-6 and TRBJ2-5; D is unresolved. There are 13 residues in the CDR3. Germline V gives CDR1 SGHVS, CDR2 FNYEAQ. Trimming removed 1 base at V and 3 bases at J, with 6 bases between. The CDR3 DNA follows: TGTGCCAGCAGCTTAGGCTGGGAAGAGACCCAGTACTTC. Protein: CASSLGWEETQYF.

The rearrangement joins TRBV4-3 to TRBJ2-1, with TRBD1 matching 7 bases. Germline values: CDR1 LGHNA, CDR2 YSLEER. The ends lost 0 bases at V and 3 bases at J; junction bases unmatched: 5. The CDR3 is 16 residues long. The CDR3 here is CASSQEYRGNYNEQFF. CDR3 sequence (DNA): TGCGCCAGCAGCCAAGAATACAGGGGCAACTACAATGAGCAGTTCTTC.

This clonotype was detected only a few times. This chain links TRBV10-3 with TRBJ2-1; D is possibly TRBD2 (5 bases). Deletions cut 3 bases from V and 0 bases from J, with 15 bases between. Germline V lookup: CDR1 ENHRY, CDR2 SYGVKD. The CDR3 runs to 17 residues. CDR3: CAISDPSGLASYNEQFF. CDR3 nucleotide sequence: TGTGCCATCAGTGACCCCTCGGGGTTAGCCTCCTACAATGAGCAGTTCTTC.

V and J are TRBV7-8 and TRBJ1-1; D perhaps matches TRBD1 (6 bases). The germline V gene encodes CDR1 SGHVS and CDR2 FQNEAQ. The CDR3 runs to 14 residues. V dropped 1 base and J dropped 8 bases, with 14 bases sitting between them. The CDR3 DNA follows: TGTGCCAGCAGCTTAGGGCAGGGGCTTTCCGAAGCTTTCTTT. Amino acid sequence: CASSLGQGLSEAFF.

The CDR3 loop is CSVSEQRSNQPQHF. The CDR3 nucleotides are TGCAGCGTTTCGGAACAGCGCAGCAATCAGCCCCAGCATTTT. The V call is TRBV29-1, the J call TRBJ1-5; D gene uncertain. This CDR3 spans 14 amino acids. V dropped 5 bases and J dropped 1 base, with 12 bases sitting between them. Germline V gene sequence: CDR1 SQVTM, CDR2 ANQGSEA.

V usage is TRBV27 and J usage is TRBJ2-3, with 9 positions matching TRBD2. CDR3 length: 16 amino acids. V was pared by 2 bases and J by 2 bases, with 5 bases of the junction left unmatched. Germline V lookup: CDR1 MNHEY, CDR2 SMNVEV (reference sequence). The CDR3 DNA sequence: TGTGCCAGCAGTTTAACCGGGACTAGCTTCACAGATACGCAGTATTTT. Protein product: CASSLTGTSFTDTQYF.

The V call is TRBV6-2 or TRBV6-3, the J call TRBJ1-5; D is perhaps TRBD1 (6 bases). The germline V gene encodes CDR1 MNHEY and CDR2 SVGEGT. The CDR3 spans 14 residues. Trimming removed 2 bases at V and 6 bases at J, with 11 bases between. This CDR3 is CASSYHREGQPQHF. CDR3 in DNA: TGTGCCAGCAGTTACCACAGGGAAGGTCAGCCCCAGCATTTT.

The chain is built from TRBV29-1 and TRBJ1-2; weak D call: TRBD1 (5 bases). The CDR3 sequence is 12 residues long. The V and J ends lost 3 bases and 6 bases respectively, with 11 bases between them. Germline lookup yields CDR1 SQVTM and CDR2 ANQGSEA. CDR3 nucleotide sequence: TGCAGCGTTGATTCGGGGCAGAATGGCTACACCTTC. It codes for CSVDSGQNGYTF.

Turning to this clonotype: One end of the junction does not line up with germline, which may come from a read error. The rearrangement uses TRBV6-5 and TRBJ2-3, with D hard to call. Per germline, CDR1 MNHEY and CDR2 SVGAGI. The CDR3 contains 15 residues. The CDR3 DNA is TGTGCCAGCAGGGTTCGCCGGAGTAGCACGGATACGCAGTATTTT. It yields the protein CASRVRRSSTDTQYF.

This chain uses TRBV7-2 with TRBJ2-5, with a possible D match to TRBD1 (5 bases). The CDR3 loop spans 16 amino acids. From germline, CDR1 is SGHTA and CDR2 FQGNSA. V lost 5 bases and J 4 bases, leaving 20 bases between the germline ends. In nucleotides, the CDR3 is TGTGCCAGCAGCCCAATAAGACAAGGGGCGCGAGAGACCCAGTACTTC. Translated: CASSPIRQGARETQYF.

The rearrangement links TRBV28 to TRBJ2-6, with no clear D. The CDR3 loop spans 16 amino acids. CDR1 and CDR2 (germline): MDHEN, SYDVKM. The ends were cut back, 2 bases at V and 0 bases at J, with 8 bases in the middle. Written as DNA, the CDR3 is TGTGCCAGCAGTTTAGCCGAATACTCTGGGGCCAACGTCCTGACTTTC. Amino acid sequence: CASSLAEYSGANVLTF.

V and J are TRBV20-1 and TRBJ2-1; possibly TRBD1 for D (6 bases). The ends were cut back, 4 bases at V and 4 bases at J, with 11 bases in the middle. Germline V gives CDR1 DFQATT, CDR2 SNEGSKA (reference sequence). This CDR3 is built from 13 residues. The CDR3 nucleotides are TGCAGTGCTACAAGACAGGTTTACAATGAGCAGTTCTTC. This encodes CSATRQVYNEQFF.

This chain connects TRBV4-2 to TRBJ2-3; the D gene could be TRBD1 or TRBD2 (5 bases each). Looked up from germline, CDR1 is LGHNA and CDR2 is YNFKEQ. The CDR3 has 16 amino acids. Trimming left V 1 base short and J 0 bases short, with 11 bases between. The chain's CDR3 is CASSQGYRTSTDTQYF. The CDR3 region has the DNA TGTGCCAGCAGCCAAGGTTACAGGACTAGCACAGATACGCAGTATTTT.

This clonotype has only a few counts. The chain joins TRBV4-2 to TRBJ2-5, with 11 bases identical to TRBD2. The junction had 10 bases not matched to a gene; V was cut back by 0 bases and J by 4 bases. In germline, CDR1 is LGHNA, CDR2 YNFKEQ. This CDR3 has 18 amino acids. The CDR3, as DNA: TGTGCCAGCAGCCAAGAGGTCGGTCTAGCGGGGGGACGAGAGACCCAGTACTTC. Its translation: CASSQEVGLAGGRETQYF.

This clonotype was counted a single time. V is TRBV20-1 and J is TRBJ2-3; TRBD1 or TRBD2 may be the D gene (5 bases each). CDR3 length equals 13 residues. V was clipped by 1 base and J by 6 bases, with 11 bases between them. Germline V lookup: CDR1 DFQATT, CDR2 SNEGSKA (reference sequence). The CDR3 sequence is CSARAGTVDTQYF. CDR3 in DNA: TGCAGTGCTAGAGCGGGGACCGTGGATACGCAGTATTTT.